These 18 T cell receptor beta chains were sequenced from one sample in a study of blood T cell repertoires in COVID-19. Profiled with immunoSEQ multiplex PCR; TCRdb holds only in-frame clones, not every one. This table holds 300,000 or so clones, roughly 90% found once. Sequenced input: peripheral blood. These receptors were obtained from a woman aged 25 to 39 with COVID-19, enrolled during active disease.

The chain is built from TRBV4-2 and TRBJ1-5; D ambiguous. V lost 1 base and J 0 bases, leaving 7 bases between the germline ends. The CDR3 totals 15 residues. Per the germline V gene, CDR1 is LGHNA and CDR2 is YNFKEQ. This CDR3 is CASSQADYSNQPQHF. The CDR3 DNA follows: TGTGCCAGCAGCCAAGCAGATTATAGCAATCAGCCCCAGCATTTT.

This chain uses TRBV20-1 with TRBJ1-2; TRBD1 agrees at 7 bases. CDR3 length: 13 amino acids. Trimming at V came to 3 bases and at J to 7 bases, leaving 8 bases not matched to a gene. In germline, CDR1 is DFQATT, CDR2 SNEGSKA (reference sequence). DNA of the CDR3: TGCAGTGCTAGTAAAGGAGGGGGCGGTGGCTACACCTTC. It translates to CSASKGGGGGYTF.

This clone was counted once. The V and J genes are TRBV2 and TRBJ2-2; D remains ambiguous. The V end was cut by 2 bases, the J end by 3 bases, with 7 bases between. CDR1 and CDR2 from the germline V gene are SNHLY and FYNNEI. The CDR3 loop spans 14 amino acids. CDR3 coding DNA: TGTGCCAGCAGTGAACTGGTAGACACCGGGGAGCTGTTTTTT. As protein: CASSELVDTGELFF.

V is TRBV7-9 and J is TRBJ1-1, with D perhaps TRBD1 (6 bases). The V and J ends lost 2 bases and 1 base respectively, with 11 bases between them. The length of the CDR3 is 15 residues. Germline V CDR1 and CDR2: SEHNR, FQNEAQ (reference sequence). In DNA form, the CDR3 reads TGTGCCAGCAGCTTATTTCAGGGGCAGAACACTGAAGCTTTCTTT. Protein: CASSLFQGQNTEAFF.

This sequence joins TRBV6-5 and TRBJ2-1, with D possibly matching TRBD2 (6 bases). Germline V lookup: CDR1 MNHEY, CDR2 SVGAGI. The CDR3 extends over 14 amino acids. V was shortened by 5 bases and J by 3 bases, with 11 bases between the two germline ends. CDR3 nucleotides: TGTGCCAGCAGTCGGGAGTATGGCTACAATGAGCAGTTCTTC. It encodes CASSREYGYNEQFF.

V gene TRBV5-1 combines with J gene TRBJ2-2; maybe TRBD1 (5 bases). With 6 bases removed from V and 0 bases from J, the gap between germline ends came to 15 bases. Germline CDR1 SGHRS, CDR2 YFSETQ. The CDR3 covers 16 residues. The CDR3: CASTQTPGPNTGELFF. The CDR3 nucleotides read TGCGCCAGCACCCAAACTCCAGGGCCGAACACCGGGGAGCTGTTTTTT.

This clone appeared a single time. This chain uses TRBV29-1 with TRBJ1-1; possibly TRBD1 for D (6 bases). Trimming stripped 5 bases from V and 7 bases from J, with 17 bases between. CDR1 and CDR2 from the germline V gene are SQVTM and ANQGSEA. The CDR3 runs to 13 residues. DNA for the CDR3: TGCAGCGTTCGACCCGGCCAGGGGATTGAAGCTTTCTTT. As protein: CSVRPGQGIEAFF.

DNA for the CDR3: TGTGCCAGCAGCTCCTCAGGGGGCGCTTTGGTTCATGAGCAGTTCTTC. Its protein is CASSSSGGALVHEQFF. The chain recombines TRBV7-2 with TRBJ2-1, with 8 bases matching TRBD1. Germline V gene data show CDR1 as SGHTA and CDR2 as FQGNSA. The CDR3 loop spans 16 amino acids. The trim removed 4 bases at V and 8 bases at J, leaving 13 bases unmatched.

V gene TRBV3-1 (or the pseudogene TRBV3-2) combines with J gene TRBJ1-6; 7 bases fit TRBD1. J gave up 9 bases and V 4 bases, and 6 bases lay outside the gene matches. Germline assignment: CDR1 LGHDT and CDR2 YNNKEL (reference sequence). The CDR3 totals 14 residues. In nucleotides, the CDR3 is TGTGCCAGCAGCCCCGACAGGGACAGTTCACCCCTCCACTTT. As protein: CASSPDRDSSPLHF.

This rearrangement joins TRBV9 to TRBJ1-1, with 8 positions matching TRBD1. V shed 4 bases, J shed 5 bases, and the junction held 1 base outside the gene matches. The CDR3 extends over 12 amino acids. CDR1 and CDR2 from the germline V gene are SGDLS and YYNGEE. The CDR3 nucleotides read TGTGCCAGCAGCCGACAGGGGACTGAAGCTTTCTTT. Residues: CASSRQGTEAFF.

The chain links TRBV29-1 to TRBJ1-3, with D possibly matching TRBD1 (6 bases). V was cut by 5 bases and J by 3 bases, with 11 bases left in between. From germline, CDR1 is SQVTM and CDR2 ANQGSEA. The CDR3 sequence is 13 residues long. The CDR3 is CSVTGKLGNTIYF. CDR3 sequence (DNA): TGCAGCGTTACAGGGAAGCTTGGAAACACCATATATTTT.

This clone is a singleton in its sample. The chain recombines TRBV6-6 with TRBJ2-5; D remains unclear. V lost 5 bases, J lost 5 bases, and 9 bases lay in between. The CDR3 contains 12 residues. Germline V gene sequence: CDR1 MNHNY, CDR2 SVGAGI (reference sequence). The CDR3 is CASSPIRETQYF. CDR3 DNA: TGTGCCAGCAGTCCAATACGGGAGACCCAGTACTTC.

This clone was recorded once. The chain couples TRBV11-2 to TRBJ1-1; no definite D call. Germline loops: CDR1 SGHAT, CDR2 FQNNGV. The CDR3 length is 11 residues. V was clipped by 7 bases and J by 8 bases, with 11 bases between them. The CDR3 here is CASTVTTEAFF. CDR3 coding DNA: TGTGCCAGCACCGTGACAACAGAAGCTTTCTTT. Together with reference TRBV11-2 and TRBJ1-1, the CDR3 gives the full variable domain: EAGVAQSPRYKIIEKRQSVAFWCNPISGHATLYWYQQILGQGPKLLIQFQNNGVVDDSQLPKDRFSAERLKGVDSTLKIQPAKLEDSAVYLCASTVTTEAFFGQGTRLTVV.

The chain carries TRBV30 and TRBJ1-1, with 7 positions matching TRBD1. The CDR3 runs 14 residues. The V and J ends lost 4 bases and 4 bases, in that order; junction bases with no gene match: 9. CDR1 GTSNPN and CDR2 SVGIG come from the germline V gene (reference sequence). The CDR3 bases are TGTGCCTGGAATGGGGGTCAGGGGGTCACTGAAGCTTTCTTT. Encoded protein: CAWNGGQGVTEAFF.

The chain employs TRBV2 and TRBJ1-1; 9 bases are a match to TRBD1. With 4 bases clipped from V and 6 bases from J, the junction kept 12 bases outside the gene matches. Germline CDR1 and CDR2: SNHLY and FYNNEI. The CDR3 length is 16 residues. CDR3 sequence (DNA): TGTGCCAGCAGTGTCAACGGACAGGGGTTAGTGGCTGAAGCTTTCTTT. Translated, it gives CASSVNGQGLVAEAFF.

The rearrangement uses TRBV5-1 and TRBJ1-2, with 8 nucleotides matching TRBD1. The CDR3 covers 14 residues. V was clipped by 4 bases and J by 8 bases; unmatched bases: 10. Germline V gene data show CDR1 as SGHRS and CDR2 as YFSETQ. The CDR3 spells CASSPGQASGGYTF. Here the CDR3 DNA reads TGCGCCAGCAGCCCGGGACAGGCCAGCGGGGGCTACACCTTC. Full variable domain (remainder filled in from reference TRBV5-1 and TRBJ1-2): KAGVTQTPRYLIKTRGQQVTLSCSPISGHRSVSWYQQTPGQGLQFLFEYFSETQRNKGNFPGRFSGRQFSNSRSEMNVSTLELGDSALYLCASSPGQASGGYTFGSGTRLTVV.

The chain recombines TRBV15 with TRBJ2-1, with D uncertain. Trimming pared 0 bases from V and 6 bases from J, leaving 9 bases between. The V gene's germline CDR1 is LNHNV and CDR2 YYDKDF (reference sequence). This CDR3 region has 14 residues. The CDR3 reads CATSREAKRNEQFF. The CDR3 DNA sequence: TGTGCCACCAGCAGAGAGGCCAAACGCAATGAGCAGTTCTTC.

The chain recombines TRBV10-3 with TRBJ1-2; the D gene is possibly TRBD1 (6 bases). Germline lookup yields CDR1 ENHRY and CDR2 SYGVKD. V lost 6 bases and J 6 bases, leaving 14 bases between the germline ends. CDR3 length: 13 residues. The chain's CDR3 is CAISPRGADGYTF. The CDR3 DNA reads TGTGCCATCAGCCCCCGGGGGGCGGATGGCTACACCTTC.